This T cell receptor (beta chain) originates from a study of blood T cells in healthy people across ages. Alongside a J-beta primer mix, a sample-barcoded 5' primer served in a second PCR lasting about 6 to 12 cycles. Every cDNA molecule bore a tag from a template-switch adaptor containing 12 random nucleotides. MiXCR, applied by TCRdb to the 5' RACE reads, yields one record per CDR3 protein. The repertoire holds 780,000 or so distinct CDR3 sequences, with approximately 60% as singletons. The sample comprised blood. This receptor was identified in a man between 35 and 55 years old in good health.

The CDR3 region is CASSTGPNTEAFF. The CDR3 nucleotides read TGTGCCAGCAGCACGGGGCCCAACACTGAAGCTTTCTTT. The chain is built from TRBV7-9 and TRBJ1-1; D may be TRBD1 (5 bases). CDR1 and CDR2 (germline): SEHNR, FQNEAQ (reference sequence). Trimming cost V 5 bases and J 2 bases, with 9 bases left between them. This CDR3 contains 13 residues.